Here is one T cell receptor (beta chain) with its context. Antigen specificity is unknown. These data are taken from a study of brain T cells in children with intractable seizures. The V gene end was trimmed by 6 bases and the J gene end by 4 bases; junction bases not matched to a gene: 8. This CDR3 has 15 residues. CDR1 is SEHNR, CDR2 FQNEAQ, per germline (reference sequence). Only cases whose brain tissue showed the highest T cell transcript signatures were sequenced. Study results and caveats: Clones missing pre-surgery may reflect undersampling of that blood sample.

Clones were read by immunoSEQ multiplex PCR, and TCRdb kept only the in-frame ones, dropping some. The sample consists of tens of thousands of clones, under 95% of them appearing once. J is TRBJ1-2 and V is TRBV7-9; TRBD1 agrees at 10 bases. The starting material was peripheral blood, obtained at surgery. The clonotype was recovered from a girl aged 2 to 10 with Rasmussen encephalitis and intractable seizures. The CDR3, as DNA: TGTGCCAGCAGTATTACCGGGACAGGGGTCTATGGCTACACCTTC. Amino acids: CASSITGTGVYGYTF.